Only one count was recorded for the clone carrying this T cell receptor (beta chain). No antigen is known for it. Treatment: roughly 18 received Ad26.COV2.S at low or high dose, single or two shots; about 5 received placebo; per-sample allocation not given. Samples analyzed were those drawn on day 63 after the first vaccine or placebo injection. The data derive from a study of Ad26.COV2.S vaccination and SARS-CoV-2 variants. Turning to the study itself: This donor came from the COV1001 trial of Ad26.COV2.S. Study-level findings and limits: Measurements of TCR breadth and depth may have given underestimates of the total T cell responses. Recipients of either vaccine or placebo displayed similar breadth of non-spike TCRs. There was reportedly substantial breadth in spike-specific CD8+ and CD4+ T cell responses after vaccination.

The repertoire was sequenced with immunoSEQ multiplex PCR; TCRdb's copy has only in-frame clones and lacks some. The sample yields some 250,000 clones, 70% to 90% seen once. The CDR3 length is 15 residues. The junction had 7 bases not matched to a gene; V was cut back by 6 bases and J by 8 bases. Per the germline V gene, CDR1 is SNHLY and CDR2 is FYNNEI. The input for sequencing was peripheral blood, taken in a trial of Ad26.COV2.S vaccine versus placebo. The sequence was obtained from a person between 18 and 59 years old who received the Ad26.COV2.S COVID-19 vaccine or a placebo. The genes are TRBV2 and TRBJ2-1; TRBD2 agrees at 13 bases. CDR3 in DNA: TGTGCCAGCAGGGGCGGGACTAGCGGGGCGGATGAGCAGTTCTTC. Protein product: CASRGGTSGADEQFF.